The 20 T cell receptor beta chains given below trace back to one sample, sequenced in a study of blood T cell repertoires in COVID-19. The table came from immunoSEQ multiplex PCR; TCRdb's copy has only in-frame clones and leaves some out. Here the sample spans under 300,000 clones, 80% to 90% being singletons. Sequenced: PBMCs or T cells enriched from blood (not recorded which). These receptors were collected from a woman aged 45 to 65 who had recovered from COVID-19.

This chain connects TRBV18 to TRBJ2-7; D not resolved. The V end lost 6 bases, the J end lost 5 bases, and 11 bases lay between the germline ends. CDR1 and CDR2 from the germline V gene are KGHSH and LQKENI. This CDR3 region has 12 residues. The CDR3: CASSPRFNEQYF. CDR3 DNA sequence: TGTGCCAGCTCCCCCCGGTTTAACGAGCAGTACTTC.

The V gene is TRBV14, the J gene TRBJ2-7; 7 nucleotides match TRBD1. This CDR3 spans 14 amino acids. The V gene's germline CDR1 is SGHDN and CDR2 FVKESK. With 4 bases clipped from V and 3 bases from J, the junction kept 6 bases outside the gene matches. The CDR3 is CASSPGQLNYEQYF. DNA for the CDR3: TGTGCCAGCAGCCCGGGACAGCTCAACTACGAGCAGTACTTC.

DNA for the CDR3: TGTGCCAGCAGCTTTGCGGGAGGATACTACAATGAGCAGTTCTTC. It encodes CASSFAGGYYNEQFF. The chain uses TRBV7-2 and TRBJ2-1; 8 positions match TRBD2. The CDR3 extends over 15 amino acids. Germline values: CDR1 SGHTA, CDR2 FQGNSA. Unmatched junction bases numbered 4, after V lost 3 bases and J lost 3 bases. The full variable domain, rest sourced from reference TRBV7-2 and TRBJ2-1, is GAGVSQSPSNKVTEKGKDVELRCDPISGHTALYWYRQSLGQGLEFLIYFQGNSAPDKSGLPSDRFSAERTGGSVSTLTIQRTQQEDSAVYLCASSFAGGYYNEQFFGPGTRLTVL.

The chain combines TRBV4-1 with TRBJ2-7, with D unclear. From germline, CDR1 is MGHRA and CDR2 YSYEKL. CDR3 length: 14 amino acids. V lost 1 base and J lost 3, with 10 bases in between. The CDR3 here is CASSQGPRNYEQYF. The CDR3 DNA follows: TGCGCCAGCAGCCAAGGGCCGAGGAACTACGAGCAGTACTTC.

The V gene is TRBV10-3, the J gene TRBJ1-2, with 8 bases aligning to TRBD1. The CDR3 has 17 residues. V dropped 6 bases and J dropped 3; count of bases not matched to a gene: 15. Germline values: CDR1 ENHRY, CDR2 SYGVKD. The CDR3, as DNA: TGTGCCATCAGAGAAACCACACAGGGGGTGATGGACTATGGCTACACCTTC. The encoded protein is CAIRETTQGVMDYGYTF.

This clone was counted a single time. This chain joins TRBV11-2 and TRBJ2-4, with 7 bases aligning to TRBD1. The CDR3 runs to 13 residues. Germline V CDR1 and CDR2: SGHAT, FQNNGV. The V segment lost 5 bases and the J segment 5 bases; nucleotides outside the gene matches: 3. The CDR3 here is CASSTDRQNIQYF. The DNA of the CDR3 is TGTGCCAGCAGCACGGACAGGCAAAACATTCAGTACTTC.

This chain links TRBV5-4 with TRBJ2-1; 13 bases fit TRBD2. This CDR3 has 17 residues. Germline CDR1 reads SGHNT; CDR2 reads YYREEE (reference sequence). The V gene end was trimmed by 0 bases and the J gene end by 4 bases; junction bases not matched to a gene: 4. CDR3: CASSLAGTSGVYNEQFF. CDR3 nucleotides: TGTGCCAGCAGCTTGGCGGGGACTAGCGGGGTTTACAATGAGCAGTTCTTC. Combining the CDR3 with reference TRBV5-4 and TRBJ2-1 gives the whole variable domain ETGVTQSPTHLIKTRGQQVTLRCSSQSGHNTVSWYQQALGQGPQFIFQYYREEENGRGNFPPRFSGLQFPNYSSELNVNALELDDSALYLCASSLAGTSGVYNEQFFGPGTRLTVL.

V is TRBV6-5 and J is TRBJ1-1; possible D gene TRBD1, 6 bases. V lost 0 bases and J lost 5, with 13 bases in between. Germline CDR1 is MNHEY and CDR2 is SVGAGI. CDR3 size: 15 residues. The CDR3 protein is CASSYSGGQFTEAFF. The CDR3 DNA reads TGTGCCAGCAGTTACTCGGGGGGGCAATTTACTGAAGCTTTCTTT.

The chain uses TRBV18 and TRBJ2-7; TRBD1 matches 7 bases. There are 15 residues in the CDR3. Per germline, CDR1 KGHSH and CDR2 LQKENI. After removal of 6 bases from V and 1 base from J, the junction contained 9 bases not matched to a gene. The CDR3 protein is CASSPGQRGSYEQYF. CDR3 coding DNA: TGTGCCAGCTCGCCGGGACAGAGAGGATCCTACGAGCAGTACTTC.

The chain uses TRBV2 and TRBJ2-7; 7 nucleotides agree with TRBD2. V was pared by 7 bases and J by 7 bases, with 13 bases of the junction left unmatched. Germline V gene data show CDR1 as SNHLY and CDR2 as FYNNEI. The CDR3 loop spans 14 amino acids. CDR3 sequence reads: CASTFRAGAGEQYF. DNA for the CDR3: TGTGCCAGCACGTTCAGGGCGGGAGCGGGAGAGCAGTACTTC. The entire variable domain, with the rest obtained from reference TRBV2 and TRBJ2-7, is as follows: EPEVTQTPSHQVTQMGQEVILRCVPISNHLYFYWYRQILGQKVEFLVSFYNNEISEKSEIFDDQFSVERPDGSNFTLKIRSTKLEDSAMYFCASTFRAGAGEQYFGPGTRLTVT.

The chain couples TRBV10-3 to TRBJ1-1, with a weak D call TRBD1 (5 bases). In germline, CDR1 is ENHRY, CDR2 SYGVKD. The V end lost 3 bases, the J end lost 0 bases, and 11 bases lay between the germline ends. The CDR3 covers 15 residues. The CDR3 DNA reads TGTGCCATCAGTGAAAGGGGCTTAGTGAACACTGAAGCTTTCTTT. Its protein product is CAISERGLVNTEAFF.

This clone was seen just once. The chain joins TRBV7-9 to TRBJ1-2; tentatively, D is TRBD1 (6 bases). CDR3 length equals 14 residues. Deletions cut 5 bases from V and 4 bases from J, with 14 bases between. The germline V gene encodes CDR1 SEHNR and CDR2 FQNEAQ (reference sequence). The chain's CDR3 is CASSVGRTVYGYTF. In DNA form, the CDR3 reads TGTGCCAGCAGCGTAGGAAGGACAGTCTATGGCTACACCTTC.

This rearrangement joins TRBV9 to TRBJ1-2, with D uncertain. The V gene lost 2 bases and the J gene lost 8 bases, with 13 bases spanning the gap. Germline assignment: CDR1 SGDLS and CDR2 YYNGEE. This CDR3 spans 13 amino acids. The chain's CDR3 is CASSVDLRGGYTF. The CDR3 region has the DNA TGTGCCAGCAGCGTCGACCTGCGAGGGGGCTACACCTTC.

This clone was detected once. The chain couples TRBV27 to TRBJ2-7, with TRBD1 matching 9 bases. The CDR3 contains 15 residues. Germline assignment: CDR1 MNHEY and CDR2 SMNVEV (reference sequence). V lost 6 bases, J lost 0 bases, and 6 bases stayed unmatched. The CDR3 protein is CASSDRDRVSYEQYF. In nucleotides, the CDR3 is TGTGCCAGCAGCGACCGGGACAGGGTCTCCTACGAGCAGTACTTC.

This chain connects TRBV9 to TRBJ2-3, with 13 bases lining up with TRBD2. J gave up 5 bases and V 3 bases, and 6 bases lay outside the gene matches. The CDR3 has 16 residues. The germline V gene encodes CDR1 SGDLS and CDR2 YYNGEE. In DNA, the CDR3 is TGTGCCAGCAGCGGGACTAGCGGGAGTATCGGAGATACGCAGTATTTT. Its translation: CASSGTSGSIGDTQYF.

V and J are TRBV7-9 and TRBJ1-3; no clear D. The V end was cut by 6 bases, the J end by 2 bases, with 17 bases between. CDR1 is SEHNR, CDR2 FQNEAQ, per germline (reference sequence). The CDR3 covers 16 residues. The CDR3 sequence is CASSLFPRTTGNTIYF. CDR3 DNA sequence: TGTGCCAGCAGTCTATTCCCACGAACTACTGGAAACACCATATATTTT. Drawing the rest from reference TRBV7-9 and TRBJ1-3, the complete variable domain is DTGVSQNPRHKITKRGQNVTFRCDPISEHNRLYWYRQTLGQGPEFLTYFQNEAQLEKSRLLSDRFSAERPKGSFSTLEIQRTEQGDSAMYLCASSLFPRTTGNTIYFGEGSWLTVV.

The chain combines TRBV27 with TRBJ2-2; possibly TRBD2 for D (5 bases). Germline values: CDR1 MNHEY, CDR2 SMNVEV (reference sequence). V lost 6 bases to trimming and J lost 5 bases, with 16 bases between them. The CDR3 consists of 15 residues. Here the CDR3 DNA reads TGTGCCAGCAGCCCCCGGAGGTCTTCTACCGGGGAGCTGTTTTTT. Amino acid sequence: CASSPRRSSTGELFF.

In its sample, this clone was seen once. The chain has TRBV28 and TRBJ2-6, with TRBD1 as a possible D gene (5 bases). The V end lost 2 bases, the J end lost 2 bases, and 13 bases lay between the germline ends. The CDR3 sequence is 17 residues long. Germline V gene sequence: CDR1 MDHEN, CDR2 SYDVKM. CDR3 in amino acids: CASSLNRLRTGANVLTF. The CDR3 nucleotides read TGTGCCAGCAGTTTAAACAGGTTGAGGACTGGGGCCAACGTCCTGACTTTC.

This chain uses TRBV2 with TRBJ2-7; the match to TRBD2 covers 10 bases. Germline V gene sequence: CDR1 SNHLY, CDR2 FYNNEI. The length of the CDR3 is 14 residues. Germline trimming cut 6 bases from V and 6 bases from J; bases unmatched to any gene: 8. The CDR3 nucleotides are TGTGCCAGCAGAACCTCGGGGACTAGCGTCGAGCAGTACTTC. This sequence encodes CASRTSGTSVEQYF. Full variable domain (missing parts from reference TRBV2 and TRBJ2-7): EPEVTQTPSHQVTQMGQEVILRCVPISNHLYFYWYRQILGQKVEFLVSFYNNEISEKSEIFDDQFSVERPDGSNFTLKIRSTKLEDSAMYFCASRTSGTSVEQYFGPGTRLTVT.

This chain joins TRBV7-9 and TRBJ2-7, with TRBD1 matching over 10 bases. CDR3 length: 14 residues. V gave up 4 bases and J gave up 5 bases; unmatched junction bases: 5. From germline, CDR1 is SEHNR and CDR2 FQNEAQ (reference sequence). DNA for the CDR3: TGTGCCAGCAGCTCCGGGACAGGGGATAACGAGCAGTACTTC. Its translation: CASSSGTGDNEQYF.